The 29 T cell receptor beta chains given below trace back to one sample, sequenced in a study of metastatic and nonmetastatic thyroid tumors. All patients were treatment-naive before thyroid surgery. TCRdb re-analyzed the PCR reads using MiXCR. The data hold 17,000 or so clones, with roughly 25% observed a single time. Sequences were obtained from adjacent normal tissue. The receptors originated from a female donor with papillary thyroid cancer or a benign thyroid nodule (not recorded which). Some clones in this sample may be carry-over from other donors' samples.

J is TRBJ2-2 and V is TRBV12-5; D gene uncertain. The CDR3 loop spans 13 amino acids. Per the germline V gene, CDR1 is LGHNT and CDR2 is FRNRAP. Trimming took 1 base from V and 1 from J, leaving 1 base between them. The CDR3 here is CASGLGNTGELFF. The DNA for the CDR3 is TGTGCTAGTGGTTTGGGGAACACCGGGGAGCTGTTTTTT.

This clone was found a few times. The V and J genes are TRBV28 and TRBJ1-2; maybe TRBD1 (5 bases). There are 16 residues in the CDR3. CDR1 is MDHEN, CDR2 SYDVKM, per germline. The V end lost 2 bases, the J end lost 2 bases, and 15 bases lay between the germline ends. DNA for the CDR3: TGTGCCAGCAGTTTAAGTCAAGGGGCTCGAAACTATGGCTACACCTTC. Its protein product is CASSLSQGARNYGYTF.

The V gene is TRBV11-2, the J gene TRBJ2-5; the match to TRBD2 covers 7 bases. The V and J ends lost 3 bases and 5 bases, in that order; junction bases with no gene match: 6. The germline gives CDR1 SGHAT, CDR2 FQNNGV. CDR3 length: 14 amino acids. The CDR3 nucleotides are TGTGCCAGCAGCTTGGGGGGGGGTTTGGAGACCCAGTACTTC. It yields the protein CASSLGGGLETQYF.

As regards this clone: The junction shows a germline mismatch at one end, possibly a read error. The V gene is TRBV6-2 or TRBV6-3, the J gene TRBJ1-5; D not certain. The germline CDR1 and CDR2 sequences are MNHEY and SVGEGT. The CDR3 is 14 residues long. The CDR3 sequence: CVSSYGSDNQPQHF. The CDR3 DNA follows: TGTGTCAGCAGTTATGGCAGCGATAATCAGCCCCAGCATTTT.

The chain's CDR3 is CASSLVRRDEQYF. CDR3 DNA sequence: TGTGCCAGCAGTCTTGTAAGAAGAGACGAGCAGTACTTC. This chain joins TRBV12-3 or TRBV12-4 and TRBJ2-7; D is ambiguous. Trimming shortened V by 5 bases and J by 5 bases, and 13 bases separated the two germline ends. This CDR3 comprises 13 residues.

This clone was counted a few times. V usage is TRBV2 and J usage is TRBJ2-7; 9 nucleotides agree with TRBD2. The CDR3 is 13 residues long. CDR1 SNHLY and CDR2 FYNNEI come from the germline V gene. The V gene end was trimmed by 7 bases and the J gene end by 2 bases; junction bases not matched to a gene: 3. The CDR3 protein is CASMAGGTYEQYF. CDR3 nucleotides: TGTGCCAGCATGGCGGGAGGGACCTACGAGCAGTACTTC.

This clone showed up just a few times. The chain links TRBV11-3 to TRBJ1-1, with TRBD1 identical over 9 bases. Unmatched junction bases numbered 5, after V lost 5 bases and J lost 4 bases. The CDR3 extends over 14 amino acids. Germline V lookup: CDR1 SGHNT, CDR2 YENEEA. CDR3 region: CASSVGQGTTEAFF. For the CDR3, the DNA is TGTGCCAGCAGCGTAGGACAGGGGACCACTGAAGCTTTCTTT.

This clone was detected a few times. The V and J genes are TRBV20-1 and TRBJ2-7, with 8 bases fitting TRBD2. This CDR3 is 15 amino acids long. Germline trimming cut 1 base from V and 3 bases from J; bases unmatched to any gene: 8. Germline-derived CDR1 and CDR2 are DFQATT and SNEGSKA (reference sequence). For the CDR3, the DNA is TGCAGTGCTAGAGGGTCTAGCGGGTCTTACTACGAGCAGTACTTC. It codes for CSARGSSGSYYEQYF.

This clone was seen more than once but under ten times. This chain joins TRBV6-1 and TRBJ2-6; TRBD2 aligns across 9 bases. Germline V gene lookup returns CDR1 MNHNS and CDR2 SASEGT. This CDR3 comprises 17 residues. The V gene end was trimmed by 5 bases and the J gene end by 4 bases; junction bases not matched to a gene: 9. The CDR3 loop is CASSRVAGVAGANVLTF. CDR3 sequence (DNA): TGTGCCAGCAGTCGCGTAGCGGGAGTAGCCGGGGCCAACGTCCTGACTTTC.

This clone was found a few times. V and J are TRBV15 and TRBJ1-1; D call uncertain. This CDR3 contains 14 residues. Trimming pared 4 bases from V and 1 base from J, leaving 10 bases between. Germline V gives CDR1 LNHNV, CDR2 YYDKDF (reference sequence). CDR3 DNA sequence: TGTGCCACCAGCATTGGGGATCAGAACACTGAAGCTTTCTTT. Translated, it gives CATSIGDQNTEAFF.

This clone was counted only a few times. The rearrangement joins TRBV12-3 or TRBV12-4 to TRBJ1-2; 10 bases line up with TRBD1. Unmatched junction bases numbered 3, after V lost 4 bases and J lost 4 bases. The length of the CDR3 is 14 residues. The CDR3 nucleotides are TGTGCCAGCAGTTGGGGGGACAGGGGCTATGGCTACACCTTC. Translation: CASSWGDRGYGYTF.

The rearrangement uses TRBV19 and TRBJ1-5; no reliable D call. V gave up 1 base and J gave up 0 bases, with 7 bases separating them. Per the germline V gene, CDR1 is LNHDA and CDR2 is SQIVND (reference sequence). There are 15 residues in the CDR3. The CDR3 nucleotides are TGTGCCAGTAGTATAGCCCGGGATAGCAATCAGCCCCAGCATTTT. Its protein is CASSIARDSNQPQHF.

The chain joins TRBV20-1 to TRBJ1-2; D possibly corresponds to TRBD1 (6 bases). The CDR3 runs 14 residues. CDR1 is DFQATT, CDR2 SNEGSKA, per germline (reference sequence). Trimming left V 6 bases short and J 2 bases short, with 16 bases between. This chain's CDR3 is CSAPPETGNYGYTF. DNA for the CDR3: TGCAGTGCCCCCCCCGAAACAGGGAACTATGGCTACACCTTC.

Within the sample, this clone is medium-sized. CDR3 nucleotides: TGTGCCTGGAGTTTAACGGGTGGCGAGCAGTACTTC. This sequence encodes CAWSLTGGEQYF. The genes are TRBV30 and TRBJ2-7; D call uncertain. The germline V and J ends were trimmed by 2 bases and 6 bases, with 11 bases remaining between them. CDR1 is GTSNPN, CDR2 SVGIG, per germline (reference sequence). The CDR3 runs to 12 residues.

The chain's CDR3 is CSARAGIANYGYTF. The CDR3 DNA reads TGCAGTGCTAGAGCAGGAATAGCTAACTATGGCTACACCTTC. The rearrangement joins TRBV20-1 to TRBJ1-2, with D hard to call. Looked up from germline, CDR1 is DFQATT and CDR2 is SNEGSKA (reference sequence). Trimming took off 1 base at V and 0 bases at J, with 9 bases between the two ends. CDR3 length: 14 residues.

This clone has only a few counts. The chain carries TRBV28 and TRBJ2-5, with D unresolved. Per the germline V gene, CDR1 is MDHEN and CDR2 is SYDVKM. V lost 10 bases and J lost 5, with 8 bases in between. CDR3 length: 10 residues. The CDR3 DNA reads as TGTGCCACCAGCCGGGAGACCCAGTACTTC. Protein product: CATSRETQYF. Based on the CDR3 plus reference TRBV28 and TRBJ2-5, the full variable domain is DVKVTQSSRYLVKRTGEKVFLECVQDMDHENMFWYRQDPGLGLRLIYFSYDVKMKEKGDIPEGYSVSREKKERFSLILESASTNQTSMYLCATSRETQYFGPGTRLLVL.

This clone appeared a few times. V usage is TRBV28 and J usage is TRBJ1-4; 7 nucleotides line up with TRBD1. J was trimmed by 4 bases and V by 7 bases; bases with no gene match: 9. CDR1 and CDR2 from the germline V gene are MDHEN and SYDVKM. The CDR3 consists of 15 residues. In DNA, the CDR3 is TGTGCCAGCATTACTGACAGGGAGGGTAATGAAAAACTGTTTTTT. It specifies CASITDREGNEKLFF.

This sequence joins TRBV6-5 and TRBJ2-7; TRBD1 agrees at 8 bases. Looked up from germline, CDR1 is MNHEY and CDR2 is SVGAGI. This CDR3 spans 14 amino acids. Trimming took 4 bases from V and 6 from J; bases not matched to a gene: 8. As DNA, the CDR3 is TGTGCCAGCAGTTCCTCGGACAGGGATCGCGAGCAGTACTTC. Amino acid sequence: CASSSSDRDREQYF.

The chain is built from TRBV30 and TRBJ1-5; 7 positions match TRBD1. The ends lost 4 bases at V and 2 bases at J; junction bases unmatched: 2. Per the germline V gene, CDR1 is GTSNPN and CDR2 is SVGIG (reference sequence). The length of the CDR3 is 13 residues. CDR3 residues: CAWNQGGNQPQHF. The CDR3 DNA is TGTGCCTGGAACCAGGGGGGCAATCAGCCCCAGCATTTT.

Concerning this clone: One end of the junction varies from germline; a read error may be responsible. This sample also contains other DNA sequences that code for the same CDR3. This chain joins TRBV27 and TRBJ1-2; 7 bases are shared with TRBD1. The CDR3 sequence is 15 residues long. Germline V CDR1 and CDR2: MNHEY, SMNVEV (reference sequence). CDR3 sequence reads: CASSPAGTANYGYTF. CDR3 nucleotide sequence: TGCGCCAGTAGTCCTGCCGGGACAGCTAACTATGGCTACACCTTC.

Only one count was recorded for this clone. CDR3: CAWKGTEYNEQYF. CDR3 sequence (DNA): TGTGCCTGGAAGGGGACAGAATATAACGAGCAGTACTTC. The chain uses TRBV30 and TRBJ2-7; 7 nucleotides match TRBD1. Losses at the gene ends were 4 bases for V and 5 bases for J; bases not matched to a gene: 8. This CDR3 is built from 13 residues. From germline, CDR1 is GTSNPN and CDR2 SVGIG (reference sequence).

The chain uses TRBV6-2 or TRBV6-3 and TRBJ2-5; D gene uncertain. The CDR3 extends over 12 amino acids. The V end was cut by 0 bases, the J end by 7 bases, with 6 bases between. Germline V gene sequence: CDR1 MNHEY, CDR2 SVGEGT. The CDR3 DNA follows: TGTGCCAGCAGTTACTCGATCTGGACCCAGTACTTC. Its translation is CASSYSIWTQYF.

This clone appeared a few times. The CDR3 loop reads CASSWGLNYEQYF. In nucleotides, the CDR3 is TGCGCCAGCAGCTGGGGACTGAACTACGAGCAGTACTTC. The V call is TRBV5-1, the J call TRBJ2-7, with D perhaps matching TRBD2 (6 bases). CDR1 is SGHRS, CDR2 YFSETQ, per germline. The V end lost 3 bases, the J end lost 3 bases, and 10 bases lay between the germline ends. The CDR3 covers 13 residues. Using reference TRBV5-1 and TRBJ2-7 for the parts outside the CDR3, the full variable domain is KAGVTQTPRYLIKTRGQQVTLSCSPISGHRSVSWYQQTPGQGLQFLFEYFSETQRNKGNFPGRFSGRQFSNSRSEMNVSTLELGDSALYLCASSWGLNYEQYFGPGTRLTVT.

This rearrangement joins TRBV30 to TRBJ2-5, with unresolved D. Germline V gene sequence: CDR1 GTSNPN, CDR2 SVGIG (reference sequence). The V end was cut by 2 bases, the J end by 2 bases, with 0 bases between. This CDR3 region has 10 residues. Written as DNA, the CDR3 is TGTGCCTGGAGTCAAGAGACCCAGTACTTC. Its translation: CAWSQETQYF.

Only a few counts were recorded for this clone. The genes are TRBV12-3 or TRBV12-4 and TRBJ2-3, with 8 bases lining up with TRBD2. Trimming removed 3 bases from V and 1 base from J; junction bases left unmatched: 6. The CDR3 has 16 residues. The CDR3 protein is CASSFRARGGTDTQYF. The CDR3 bases are TGTGCCAGCAGTTTCAGGGCGCGGGGGGGCACAGATACGCAGTATTTT.

The chain carries TRBV20-1 and TRBJ1-5; D remains unclear. The CDR3 has 16 residues. The ends were cut back, 6 bases at V and 2 bases at J, with 20 bases in the middle. Germline CDR1 reads DFQATT; CDR2 reads SNEGSKA (reference sequence). Here the CDR3 reads CSAFTPPGMGNQPQHF. The CDR3 DNA is TGCAGTGCCTTCACCCCCCCGGGTATGGGCAATCAGCCCCAGCATTTT.

A remark on this clone: The sample carries other DNA sequences with the same CDR3. V usage is TRBV12-3 or TRBV12-4 and J usage is TRBJ1-1, with TRBD1 matching over 10 bases. This CDR3 comprises 14 residues. V trimming: 5 bases; J trimming: 4 bases; junction bases outside the gene matches: 4. The CDR3 region is CASSRTGGITEAFF. The CDR3 nucleotides are TGTGCCAGCAGTCGGACAGGGGGAATCACTGAAGCTTTCTTT.

V gene TRBV6-2 or TRBV6-3 combines with J gene TRBJ1-5, with TRBD1 as a possible D gene (6 bases). The CDR3 totals 14 residues. V lost 3 bases and J lost 6, with 12 bases in between. The germline V gene has CDR1 MNHEY and CDR2 SVGEGT. Here the CDR3 reads CASSYGQGIQPQHF. DNA for the CDR3: TGTGCCAGCAGTTATGGGCAGGGGATTCAGCCCCAGCATTTT.

The CDR3 loop reads CASSYRSGVQYF. The CDR3 DNA reads TGTGCCAGCAGTTACCGGTCGGGGGTGCAGTACTTC. The chain recombines TRBV6-6 with TRBJ2-7; TRBD2 might be the D (6 bases). The V and J ends lost 2 bases and 9 bases respectively, with 11 bases between them. Germline-derived CDR1 and CDR2 are MNHNY and SVGAGI (reference sequence). The length of the CDR3 is 12 residues.